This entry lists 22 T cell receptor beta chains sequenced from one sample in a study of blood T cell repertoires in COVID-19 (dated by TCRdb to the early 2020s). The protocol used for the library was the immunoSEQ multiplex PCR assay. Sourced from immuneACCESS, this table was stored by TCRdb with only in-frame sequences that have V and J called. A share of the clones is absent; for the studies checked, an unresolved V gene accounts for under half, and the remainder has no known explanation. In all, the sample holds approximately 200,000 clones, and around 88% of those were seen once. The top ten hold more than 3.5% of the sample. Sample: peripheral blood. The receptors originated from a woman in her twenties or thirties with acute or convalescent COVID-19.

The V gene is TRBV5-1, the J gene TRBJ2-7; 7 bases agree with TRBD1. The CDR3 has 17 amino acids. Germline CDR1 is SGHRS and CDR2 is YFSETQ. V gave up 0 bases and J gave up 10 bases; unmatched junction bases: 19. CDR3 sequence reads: CASSLETLGQVGVGQYF. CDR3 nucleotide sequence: TGCGCCAGCAGCTTGGAAACCCTCGGACAGGTGGGGGTCGGACAGTACTTC. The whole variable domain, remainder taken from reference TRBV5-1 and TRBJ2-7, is KAGVTQTPRYLIKTRGQQVTLSCSPISGHRSVSWYQQTPGQGLQFLFEYFSETQRNKGNFPGRFSGRQFSNSRSEMNVSTLELGDSALYLCASSLETLGQVGVGQYFGPGTRLTVT.

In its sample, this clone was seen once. The CDR3 protein is CAISAIEIAGELFF. CDR3 in DNA: TGTGCCATCAGTGCTATCGAGATCGCCGGGGAGCTGTTTTTT. The rearrangement uses TRBV10-3 and TRBJ2-2; no clear D gene. The CDR3 length is 14 residues. Per germline, CDR1 ENHRY and CDR2 SYGVKD. With 4 bases removed from V and 6 bases from J, the gap between germline ends came to 12 bases.

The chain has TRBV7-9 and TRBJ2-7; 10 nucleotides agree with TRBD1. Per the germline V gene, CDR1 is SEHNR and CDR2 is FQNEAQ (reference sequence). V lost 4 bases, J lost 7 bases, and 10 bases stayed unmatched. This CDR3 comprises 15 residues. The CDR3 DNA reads TGTGCCAGCAGCTCGCCCGGGACAGGGGAAGTGGAGCAGTACTTC. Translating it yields CASSSPGTGEVEQYF.

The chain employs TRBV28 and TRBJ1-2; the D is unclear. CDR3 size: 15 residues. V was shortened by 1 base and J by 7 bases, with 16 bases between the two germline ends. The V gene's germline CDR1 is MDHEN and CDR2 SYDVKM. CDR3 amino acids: CASSLLVPGLGGYTF. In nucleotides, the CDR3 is TGTGCCAGCAGTTTATTGGTCCCAGGCCTTGGTGGCTACACCTTC.

The CDR3 nucleotides are TGTGCCAGCAGCTCCCTCGTCGGACTCTCCTACGAGCAGTACTTC. It is translated as CASSSLVGLSYEQYF. The chain joins TRBV5-6 to TRBJ2-7, with a weak D call TRBD2 (5 bases). V was shortened by 3 bases and J by 0 bases, with 13 bases between the two germline ends. This CDR3 is 15 amino acids long. CDR1 is SGHDT and CDR2 is YYEEEE in the germline V gene.

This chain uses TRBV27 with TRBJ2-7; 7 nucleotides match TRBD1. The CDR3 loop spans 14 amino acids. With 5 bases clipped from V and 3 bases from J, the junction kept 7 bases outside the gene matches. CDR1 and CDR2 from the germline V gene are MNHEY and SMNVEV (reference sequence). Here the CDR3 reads CASSPGQRNYEQYF. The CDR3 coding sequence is TGTGCCAGCAGTCCGGGACAGCGAAACTACGAGCAGTACTTC.

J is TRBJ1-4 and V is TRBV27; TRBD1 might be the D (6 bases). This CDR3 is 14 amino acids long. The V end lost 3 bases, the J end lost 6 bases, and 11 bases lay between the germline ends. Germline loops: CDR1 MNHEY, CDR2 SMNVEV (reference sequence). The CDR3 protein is CASSFWGGDEKLFF. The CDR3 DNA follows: TGTGCCAGCAGTTTTTGGGGGGGCGATGAAAAACTGTTTTTT.

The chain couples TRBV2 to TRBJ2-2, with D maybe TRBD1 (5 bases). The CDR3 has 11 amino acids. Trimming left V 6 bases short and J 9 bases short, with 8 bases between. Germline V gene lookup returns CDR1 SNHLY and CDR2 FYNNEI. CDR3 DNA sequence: TGTGCCAGCAGAGGGGCGAGGGAGCTGTTTTTT. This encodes CASRGARELFF.

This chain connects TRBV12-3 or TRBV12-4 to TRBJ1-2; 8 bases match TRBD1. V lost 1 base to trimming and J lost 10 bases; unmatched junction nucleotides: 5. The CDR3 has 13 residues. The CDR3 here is CASSLGTGRIYTF. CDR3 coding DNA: TGTGCCAGCAGTTTAGGGACAGGGAGAATCTACACCTTC.

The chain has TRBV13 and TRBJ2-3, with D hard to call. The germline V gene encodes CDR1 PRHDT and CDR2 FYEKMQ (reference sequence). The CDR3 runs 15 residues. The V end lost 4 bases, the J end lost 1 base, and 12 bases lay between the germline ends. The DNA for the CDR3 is TGTGCCAGCAGCTCATCCCTAGAGGGCACAGATACGCAGTATTTT. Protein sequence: CASSSSLEGTDTQYF.

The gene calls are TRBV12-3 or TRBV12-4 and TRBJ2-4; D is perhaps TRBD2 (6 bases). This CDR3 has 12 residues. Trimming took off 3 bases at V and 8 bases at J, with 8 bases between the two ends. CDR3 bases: TGTGCCAGCAGTTTCGGGAGATACATTCAGTACTTC. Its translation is CASSFGRYIQYF.

CDR3 residues: CASSIAGWEKLFF. CDR3 nucleotides: TGTGCCAGCAGTATCGCAGGGTGGGAAAAACTGTTTTTT. The chain couples TRBV27 to TRBJ1-4, with a possible D match to TRBD1 (5 bases). Deletions cut 5 bases from V and 8 bases from J, with 12 bases between. The CDR3 extends over 13 amino acids. CDR1 and CDR2 (germline): MNHEY, SMNVEV (reference sequence).

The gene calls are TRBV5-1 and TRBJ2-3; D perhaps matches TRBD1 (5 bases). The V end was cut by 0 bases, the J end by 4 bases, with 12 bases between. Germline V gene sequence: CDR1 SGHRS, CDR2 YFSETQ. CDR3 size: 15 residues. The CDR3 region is CASSLGQPAADTQYF. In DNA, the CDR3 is TGCGCCAGCAGCTTGGGACAGCCCGCTGCAGATACGCAGTATTTT.

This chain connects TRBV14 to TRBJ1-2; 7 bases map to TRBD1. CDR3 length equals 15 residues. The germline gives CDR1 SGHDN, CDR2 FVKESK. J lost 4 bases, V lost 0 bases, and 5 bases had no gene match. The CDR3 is CASSQDNRGSYGYTF. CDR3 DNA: TGTGCCAGCAGCCAAGATAACAGGGGTAGCTATGGCTACACCTTC. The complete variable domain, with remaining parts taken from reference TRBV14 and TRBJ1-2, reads EAGVTQFPSHSVIEKGQTVTLRCDPISGHDNLYWYRRVMGKEIKFLLHFVKESKQDESGMPNNRFLAERTGGTYSTLKVQPAELEDSGVYFCASSQDNRGSYGYTFGSGTRLTVV.

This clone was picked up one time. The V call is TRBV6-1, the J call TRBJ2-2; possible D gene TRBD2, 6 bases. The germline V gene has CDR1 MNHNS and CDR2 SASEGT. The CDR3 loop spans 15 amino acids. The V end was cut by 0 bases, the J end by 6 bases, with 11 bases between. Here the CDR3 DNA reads TGTGCCAGCAGTGAAGCGCTCGGAGGGGCCGGGGAGCTGTTTTTT. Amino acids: CASSEALGGAGELFF.

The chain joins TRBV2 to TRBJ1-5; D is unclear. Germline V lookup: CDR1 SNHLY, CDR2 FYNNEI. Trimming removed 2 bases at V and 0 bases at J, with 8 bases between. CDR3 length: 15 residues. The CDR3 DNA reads TGTGCCAGCAGTGAATTTCGGGTTAGCAATCAGCCCCAGCATTTT. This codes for CASSEFRVSNQPQHF.

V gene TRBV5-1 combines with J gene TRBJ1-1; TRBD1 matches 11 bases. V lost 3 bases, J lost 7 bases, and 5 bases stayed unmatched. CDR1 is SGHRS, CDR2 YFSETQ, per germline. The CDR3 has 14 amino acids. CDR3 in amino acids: CASSSRTGGYEAFF. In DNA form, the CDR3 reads TGCGCCAGCAGCTCACGGACAGGGGGCTATGAAGCTTTCTTT.

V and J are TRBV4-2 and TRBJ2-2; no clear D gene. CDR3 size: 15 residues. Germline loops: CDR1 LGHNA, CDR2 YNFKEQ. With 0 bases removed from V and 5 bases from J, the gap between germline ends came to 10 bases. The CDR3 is CASSQDSVFTGELFF. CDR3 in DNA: TGTGCCAGCAGCCAAGATTCGGTATTTACCGGGGAGCTGTTTTTT.

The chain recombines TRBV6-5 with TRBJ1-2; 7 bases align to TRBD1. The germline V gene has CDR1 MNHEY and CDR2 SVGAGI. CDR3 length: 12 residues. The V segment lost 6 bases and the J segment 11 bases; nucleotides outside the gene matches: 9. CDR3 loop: CASSRDRIIYTF. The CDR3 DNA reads TGTGCCAGCAGCCGGGACAGAATAATTTACACCTTC.

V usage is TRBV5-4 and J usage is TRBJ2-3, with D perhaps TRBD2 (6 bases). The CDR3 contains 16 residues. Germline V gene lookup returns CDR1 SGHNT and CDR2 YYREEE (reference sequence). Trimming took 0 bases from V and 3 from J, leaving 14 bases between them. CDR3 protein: CASSLEAGAGTDTQYF. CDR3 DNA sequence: TGTGCCAGCAGCTTGGAGGCCGGGGCGGGAACAGATACGCAGTATTTT.

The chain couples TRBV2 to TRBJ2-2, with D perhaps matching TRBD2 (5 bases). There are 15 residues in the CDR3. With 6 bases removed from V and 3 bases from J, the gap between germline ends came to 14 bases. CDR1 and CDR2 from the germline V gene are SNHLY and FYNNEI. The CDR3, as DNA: TGTGCCAGCAGGGGAGACTCGGGGTACACCGGGGAGCTGTTTTTT. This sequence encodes CASRGDSGYTGELFF.

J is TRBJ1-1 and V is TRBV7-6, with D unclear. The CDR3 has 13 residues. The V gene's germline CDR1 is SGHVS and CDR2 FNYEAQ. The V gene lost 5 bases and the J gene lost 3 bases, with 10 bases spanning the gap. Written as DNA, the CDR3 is TGTGCCAGCAGCCAAAGCTTCGACACTGAAGCTTTCTTT. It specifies CASSQSFDTEAFF.